One and the same sample provided the 22 T cell receptor beta chains below, sequenced in a study of cytotoxic CD8 clonotypes in ibrutinib-treated CLL. Profiling relied on immunoSEQ multiplex PCR, and the TCRdb table lists in-frame clones only, not all of them. The sample holds a few hundred thousand clones, 70% seen once. This sample comprised PBMCs, obtained after 24 months of ibrutinib treatment. These receptors originate from a human donor with chronic lymphocytic leukemia.

The genes are TRBV19 and TRBJ2-7, with TRBD1 matching 8 bases. V was pared by 4 bases and J by 3 bases, with 5 bases of the junction left unmatched. The CDR3 covers 14 residues. CDR1 is LNHDA and CDR2 is SQIVND in the germline V gene (reference sequence). The CDR3 DNA is TGTGCCAGTAGTAATGGACAGGGATTCTACGAGCAGTACTTC. It specifies CASSNGQGFYEQYF.

This clone was seen only a few times. The J gene is TRBJ1-3, the V gene TRBV27; weak D call: TRBD1 (5 bases). The CDR3 sequence is 14 residues long. CDR1 is MNHEY and CDR2 is SMNVEV in the germline V gene (reference sequence). Trimming pared 4 bases from V and 0 bases from J, leaving 7 bases between. In nucleotides, the CDR3 is TGTGCCAGCAGTTCCACAGGCTCTGGAAACACCATATATTTT. Protein product: CASSSTGSGNTIYF.

The V gene is TRBV2, the J gene TRBJ2-1; 7 nucleotides line up with TRBD2. The germline V gene encodes CDR1 SNHLY and CDR2 FYNNEI. With 3 bases clipped from V and 14 bases from J, the junction kept 7 bases outside the gene matches. The CDR3 is made up of 12 amino acids. The CDR3 reads CASSDTREMEFF. The CDR3 bases are TGTGCCAGCAGTGACACGCGGGAGATGGAGTTCTTC.

The chain carries TRBV7-2 and TRBJ2-5; D remains ambiguous. CDR3 length: 14 amino acids. Germline V lookup: CDR1 SGHTA, CDR2 FQGNSA. V was pared by 4 bases and J by 5 bases, with 14 bases between. CDR3 region: CASSSLVFGETQYF. CDR3 DNA: TGTGCCAGCAGCTCCCTCGTGTTCGGGGAGACCCAGTACTTC.

The CDR3 is CASSLGGDPNNEQFF. The CDR3 DNA follows: TGCGCCAGCAGCTTGGGCGGGGACCCCAACAATGAGCAGTTCTTC. This rearrangement joins TRBV5-1 to TRBJ2-1, with D maybe TRBD2 (6 bases). CDR3 size: 15 residues. V lost 0 bases and J 5 bases, leaving 12 bases between the germline ends. Germline V gives CDR1 SGHRS, CDR2 YFSETQ. The full variable domain, rest sourced from reference TRBV5-1 and TRBJ2-1, is KAGVTQTPRYLIKTRGQQVTLSCSPISGHRSVSWYQQTPGQGLQFLFEYFSETQRNKGNFPGRFSGRQFSNSRSEMNVSTLELGDSALYLCASSLGGDPNNEQFFGPGTRLTVL.

The chain uses TRBV29-1 and TRBJ2-7; 7 bases are a match to TRBD1. The CDR3 has 13 residues. The germline V gene encodes CDR1 SQVTM and CDR2 ANQGSEA. The J segment lost 2 bases and the V segment lost 5 bases, leaving 6 bases of the junction unmatched. The CDR3 region is CSVNRGTAYEQYF. The CDR3 region has the DNA TGCAGCGTTAATCGTGGGACAGCCTACGAGCAGTACTTC.

This sequence joins TRBV6-5 and TRBJ2-7; D is perhaps TRBD2 (6 bases). The CDR3 has 14 amino acids. Germline CDR1 and CDR2: MNHEY and SVGAGI. V was clipped by 2 bases and J by 2 bases, with 10 bases between them. This chain's CDR3 is CASSYGERAYEQYF. Written as DNA, the CDR3 is TGTGCCAGCAGTTACGGGGAGCGGGCCTACGAGCAGTACTTC.

On this clone: Compared with germline, one end of the junction differs, possibly owing to a read error. The CDR3 nucleotides are TGTGCCAGCAGTTTATTGAGAGGGGGCACAGCTTTTTTT. Amino acid sequence: CASSLLRGGTAFF. The J gene is TRBJ1-1, the V gene TRBV28; 7 nucleotides align to TRBD1. The CDR3 sequence is 13 residues long. Germline lookup yields CDR1 MDHEN and CDR2 SYDVKM.

J is TRBJ1-4 and V is TRBV28; 7 nucleotides align to TRBD1. Germline values: CDR1 MDHEN, CDR2 SYDVKM. The CDR3 has 14 amino acids. J lost 5 bases, V lost 5 bases, and 5 bases had no gene match. CDR3 amino acids: CASSIRQGNEKLFF. The CDR3 region has the DNA TGTGCCAGCAGTATTAGACAGGGCAATGAAAAACTGTTTTTT.

V usage is TRBV5-4 and J usage is TRBJ1-2; D gene ambiguous. V lost 3 bases and J 6 bases, leaving 15 bases between the germline ends. CDR1 is SGHNT and CDR2 is YYREEE in the germline V gene (reference sequence). The CDR3 sequence is 14 residues long. The CDR3 DNA follows: TGTGCCAGCAGCTCGGCGAACATGGTGCATGGCTACACCTTC. Its protein product is CASSSANMVHGYTF.

The sample holds a few counts of this clone. This same CDR3 is encoded by further DNA sequences in the sample. The gene calls are TRBV7-9 and TRBJ2-5; no reliable D call. The CDR3 is made up of 11 amino acids. Trimming removed 5 bases from V and 5 bases from J, with 6 bases in between. The germline CDR1 and CDR2 sequences are SEHNR and FQNEAQ (reference sequence). CDR3: CASSRRETQYF. The DNA of the CDR3 is TGTGCCAGCAGCCGAAGGGAGACCCAGTACTTC.

The rearrangement uses TRBV7-9 and TRBJ2-7; the match to TRBD1 covers 7 bases. The CDR3 is 15 amino acids. With V trimmed by 4 bases and J by 3 bases, 9 bases remained unmatched. CDR1 and CDR2 from the germline V gene are SEHNR and FQNEAQ (reference sequence). In DNA form, the CDR3 reads TGTGCCAGCAGCTCTGGACAGGTCCCGGTCTACGAGCAGTACTTC. Amino acid sequence: CASSSGQVPVYEQYF.

V gene TRBV2 combines with J gene TRBJ1-5; TRBD1 matches 7 bases. The trim removed 7 bases at V and 12 bases at J, leaving 12 bases unmatched. The germline CDR1 and CDR2 sequences are SNHLY and FYNNEI. CDR3 length equals 13 residues. This CDR3 is CASTAGGQAVQHF. CDR3 DNA sequence: TGTGCCAGCACGGCGGGTGGACAGGCGGTCCAGCATTTT. The entire variable domain, with the rest obtained from reference TRBV2 and TRBJ1-5, is as follows: EPEVTQTPSHQVTQMGQEVILRCVPISNHLYFYWYRQILGQKVEFLVSFYNNEISEKSEIFDDQFSVERPDGSNFTLKIRSTKLEDSAMYFCASTAGGQAVQHFGDGTRLSIL.

This sequence joins TRBV7-2 and TRBJ2-1, with 14 bases lining up with TRBD2. Germline values: CDR1 SGHTA, CDR2 FQGNSA. The CDR3 has 16 residues. J was trimmed by 10 bases and V by 5 bases; bases with no gene match: 10. The CDR3 region is CASSPRTSGGLWEQFF. The CDR3 nucleotides are TGTGCCAGCAGCCCCCGGACTAGCGGGGGGCTTTGGGAGCAGTTCTTC.

The chain employs TRBV27 and TRBJ2-5; D remains ambiguous. Germline lookup yields CDR1 MNHEY and CDR2 SMNVEV (reference sequence). Between the trimmed V and J ends, which lost 6 bases and 6 bases, there was a span of 17 bases. The CDR3 covers 14 residues. The CDR3 DNA reads TGTGCCAGCAGCCAGGTGTGGGGTGCGAAGACCCAGTACTTC. Its translation is CASSQVWGAKTQYF.

The V call is TRBV4-3, the J call TRBJ1-4; D ambiguous. CDR1 and CDR2 from the germline V gene are LGHNA and YSLEER. The CDR3 loop spans 16 amino acids. The V end was cut by 0 bases, the J end by 0 bases, with 8 bases between. CDR3 in DNA: TGCGCCAGCAGCCAAGATCAAGTTTCAACTAATGAAAAACTGTTTTTT. Translating gives CASSQDQVSTNEKLFF.

The table lists this clone with a few counts. The rearrangement links TRBV30 to TRBJ2-1, with 9 bases lining up with TRBD2. Germline V gene sequence: CDR1 GTSNPN, CDR2 SVGIG (reference sequence). The CDR3 extends over 13 amino acids. V gave up 3 bases and J gave up 10 bases; unmatched junction bases: 7. The CDR3 loop reads CAWSPILAGEQFF. The CDR3 coding sequence is TGTGCCTGGAGCCCAATCCTAGCGGGAGAGCAGTTCTTC.

This clone was recorded a few times. The chain has TRBV7-2 and TRBJ2-7, with D unresolved. Germline assignment: CDR1 SGHTA and CDR2 FQGNSA. The CDR3 contains 14 residues. Trimming cost V 6 bases and J 5 bases, with 17 bases left between them. The CDR3 protein is CASSREPVRDEQYF. CDR3 nucleotide sequence: TGTGCCAGCAGTAGGGAACCTGTTAGGGACGAGCAGTACTTC.

This sequence joins TRBV10-3 and TRBJ2-7; D not resolved. V was shortened by 0 bases and J by 0 bases, with 12 bases between the two germline ends. Germline lookup yields CDR1 ENHRY and CDR2 SYGVKD. The CDR3 covers 16 residues. Here the CDR3 reads CAISESTLTASYEQYF. The CDR3, as DNA: TGTGCCATCAGTGAGTCGACGCTCACTGCCTCCTACGAGCAGTACTTC.

This clone came up a few times. This chain links TRBV27 with TRBJ2-2, with D hard to call. This CDR3 spans 15 amino acids. Germline V gene data show CDR1 as MNHEY and CDR2 as SMNVEV (reference sequence). Trimming took off 3 bases at V and 3 bases at J, with 11 bases between the two ends. CDR3 amino acids: CASSFERPDTGELFF. CDR3 sequence (DNA): TGTGCCAGCAGTTTCGAACGGCCTGACACCGGGGAGCTGTTTTTT.

This clone turned up a few times. The chain combines TRBV2 with TRBJ2-7; TRBD2 matches 10 bases. Unmatched junction bases numbered 6, after V lost 7 bases and J lost 6 bases. The CDR3 extends over 13 amino acids. Germline values: CDR1 SNHLY, CDR2 FYNNEI. The CDR3 bases are TGTGCCAGCATGCTAGCGGGAGCCCTCGAGCAGTACTTC. This codes for CASMLAGALEQYF.

The rearrangement uses TRBV6-6 and TRBJ2-1, with TRBD1 matching over 7 bases. Germline assignment: CDR1 MNHNY and CDR2 SVGAGI (reference sequence). Losses at the gene ends were 0 bases for V and 9 bases for J; bases not matched to a gene: 8. There are 15 residues in the CDR3. The CDR3 DNA reads as TGTGCCAGCAGTTACTCAGGGACAGTAGACGGTGAGCAGTTCTTC. It specifies CASSYSGTVDGEQFF.